This T cell receptor beta chain derives from a study of cytomegalovirus exposure and HLA in healthy donors. The PCR employed 60 Vbeta primers together with 13 Jbeta primers. Original processing notes: Tens of millions of unique TCR beta chains, 10 million to 14 million shared, were counted in a later analysis. Sequencing used immunoSEQ multiplex PCR; TCRdb keeps in-frame clones, though not all of them. D and trimming come from the DNA, and the V and J calls and clone size come from that table. The repertoire holds about 170,000 clones, with around four fifths as singletons. Unrecorded immune exposure was likely among donors, who were nominally healthy when sampled. This CDR3 is 14 amino acids long. V dropped 4 bases and J dropped 14 bases, with 20 bases sitting between them. Germline CDR1 reads LGHNA; CDR2 reads YSLEER.

The TCR originated in a woman in her forties or fifties in good health and CMV-seropositive. Sequencing was performed on PBMCs. The V call is TRBV4-3, the J call TRBJ1-4; D is possibly TRBD1 (5 bases). The CDR3 loop is CASSLRAGGWGLFF. CDR3 nucleotides: TGCGCCAGCAGCCTACGTGCAGGTGGTTGGGGCCTGTTTTTT.